The 19 T cell receptor beta chains listed next were all sequenced from one sample in a study of cytomegalovirus exposure and HLA in healthy donors. It was with 60 Vbeta and 13 Jbeta primers that the PCR ran. Measured with immunoSEQ multiplex PCR; TCRdb has only the in-frame clones, and not every one. The sample has some 140,000 clones; about 80% are singletons. The sequenced material came from PBMCs. The receptors shown here come from a man aged 30-40 years in good health and CMV-seronegative.

A note on this clone: The sample carries other DNA sequences with the same CDR3. The J gene is TRBJ2-6, the V gene TRBV13; D is perhaps TRBD2 (5 bases). The CDR3 is 15 residues long. V shed 2 bases and J shed 2 bases, with 7 bases lying between them. Germline CDR1 reads PRHDT; CDR2 reads FYEKMQ (reference sequence). The CDR3 DNA reads as TGTGCCAGCAGCTTAAGGACTCCTGGGGCCAACGTCCTGACTTTC. Its translation is CASSLRTPGANVLTF.

V and J are TRBV15 and TRBJ2-1, with 10 bases lining up with TRBD1. In germline, CDR1 is LNHNV, CDR2 YYDKDF (reference sequence). The CDR3 has 15 residues. Losses at the gene ends were 8 bases for V and 6 bases for J; bases not matched to a gene: 10. In DNA form, the CDR3 reads TGTGCCACCGATTCGACAGGGGGCTTGAGCAATGAGCAGTTCTTC. Translation: CATDSTGGLSNEQFF.

The rearrangement uses TRBV5-5 and TRBJ2-7; 11 bases align to TRBD2. The CDR3 loop spans 14 amino acids. Germline V lookup: CDR1 SGHKS, CDR2 YYEKEE (reference sequence). Germline trimming cut 4 bases from V and 7 bases from J; bases unmatched to any gene: 7. The CDR3 nucleotides read TGTGCCAGCAGCGACGGGACTAGCGGTCTTGAGCAGTACTTC. Its protein product is CASSDGTSGLEQYF.

This clone was observed once. The V call is TRBV29-1, the J call TRBJ2-7; TRBD1 agrees at 8 bases. Germline V gives CDR1 SQVTM, CDR2 ANQGSEA. Trimming removed 5 bases from V and 2 bases from J; junction bases left unmatched: 5. The CDR3 sequence is 13 residues long. The CDR3 bases are TGCAGCGTTCCCCGGACAGGGACCTACGAGCAGTACTTC. Translated: CSVPRTGTYEQYF.

V and J are TRBV15 and TRBJ2-7; 8 bases line up with TRBD2. With V trimmed by 1 base and J by 6 bases, 5 bases remained unmatched. The CDR3 runs to 14 residues. From germline, CDR1 is LNHNV and CDR2 YYDKDF (reference sequence). CDR3 region: CATSRGSGSGEQYF. The DNA of the CDR3 is TGTGCCACCAGCAGAGGAAGCGGGAGTGGCGAGCAGTACTTC.

In regard to this clone: Other DNA sequences in this sample translate to the same CDR3. The genes are TRBV6-1 and TRBJ1-5; no firm D call. Germline CDR1 reads MNHNS; CDR2 reads SASEGT. Between the trimmed V and J ends, which lost 5 bases and 4 bases, there was a span of 9 bases. This CDR3 region has 13 residues. The CDR3 nucleotides read TGTGCCAGCAGTTTTTTCGAGAATCAGCCCCAGCATTTT. The encoded protein is CASSFFENQPQHF.

This rearrangement joins TRBV29-1 to TRBJ2-5; 9 bases are shared with TRBD2. The CDR3 covers 14 residues. CDR1 and CDR2 from the germline V gene are SQVTM and ANQGSEA. J gave up 1 base and V 4 bases, and 4 bases lay outside the gene matches. This chain's CDR3 is CSVVSGRPQETQYF. DNA of the CDR3: TGCAGCGTTGTTAGCGGGAGACCCCAAGAGACCCAGTACTTC. The full variable domain, in which reference TRBV29-1 and TRBJ2-5 provide the parts outside the CDR3, is SAVISQKPSRDICQRGTSLTIQCQVDSQVTMMFWYRQQPGQSLTLIATANQGSEATYESGFVIDKFPISRPNLTFSTLTVSNMSPEDSSIYLCSVVSGRPQETQYFGPGTRLLVL.

J is TRBJ2-5 and V is TRBV5-6; no definite D call. Per germline, CDR1 SGHDT and CDR2 YYEEEE. The CDR3 runs 17 residues. V gave up 4 bases and J gave up 4 bases, with 23 bases separating them. CDR3: CASSLGRGVKARETQYF. The CDR3 DNA follows: TGTGCCAGCAGCCTCGGCAGAGGAGTTAAGGCGAGAGAGACCCAGTACTTC.

The gene calls are TRBV10-3 and TRBJ2-7; 7 positions match TRBD2. The V gene end was trimmed by 11 bases and the J gene end by 3 bases; junction bases not matched to a gene: 4. The germline gives CDR1 ENHRY, CDR2 SYGVKD. The CDR3 loop spans 11 amino acids. This CDR3 is CAPLANYEQYF. DNA for the CDR3: TGTGCCCCACTAGCGAACTACGAGCAGTACTTC.

This sequence joins TRBV30 and TRBJ1-2, with D perhaps TRBD1 (5 bases). CDR1 and CDR2 from the germline V gene are GTSNPN and SVGIG (reference sequence). This CDR3 region has 11 residues. V was clipped by 1 base and J by 8 bases, with 8 bases between them. CDR3 DNA: TGTGCCTGGAGTGGCCAGGGAGGCTACACCTTC. Amino acid sequence: CAWSGQGGYTF. Full variable domain (rest looked up from reference TRBV30 and TRBJ1-2): SQTIHQWPATLVQPVGSPLSLECTVEGTSNPNLYWYRQAAGRGLQLLFYSVGIGQISSEVPQNLSASRPQDRQFILSSKKLLLSDSGFYLCAWSGQGGYTFGSGTRLTVV.

This clone occurred a few times. V gene TRBV6-1 combines with J gene TRBJ2-7; TRBD1 aligns across 8 bases. The V and J ends lost 6 bases and 2 bases, in that order; junction bases with no gene match: 18. CDR3 length: 18 residues. Germline lookup yields CDR1 MNHNS and CDR2 SASEGT. The CDR3 DNA reads TGTGCCAGCAGGGAAAGGGACGCGGCCGGGACAGGTACCTACGAGCAGTACTTC. It specifies CASRERDAAGTGTYEQYF.

The chain combines TRBV5-4 with TRBJ1-2, with unresolved D. The CDR3 covers 14 residues. Germline loops: CDR1 SGHNT, CDR2 YYREEE (reference sequence). V lost 4 bases and J lost 3, with 13 bases in between. The CDR3 loop reads CASSLRTFDYGYTF. CDR3 bases: TGTGCCAGCAGCCTTCGGACTTTTGACTATGGCTACACCTTC. The full variable domain, its missing parts supplied by reference TRBV5-4 and TRBJ1-2, is ETGVTQSPTHLIKTRGQQVTLRCSSQSGHNTVSWYQQALGQGPQFIFQYYREEENGRGNFPPRFSGLQFPNYSSELNVNALELDDSALYLCASSLRTFDYGYTFGSGTRLTVV.

This clone was seen just once. For the CDR3, the DNA is TGTGCCAGCAGCGCGGGGGGCGCCGGGGAGCTGTTTTTT. Translating gives CASSAGGAGELFF. This rearrangement joins TRBV28 to TRBJ2-2; TRBD2 agrees at 8 bases. Trimming at V came to 6 bases and at J to 6 bases, leaving 3 bases not matched to a gene. CDR1 and CDR2 (germline): MDHEN, SYDVKM. The CDR3 contains 13 residues.

This sequence joins TRBV6-5 and TRBJ2-5, with 7 bases identical to TRBD2. Looked up from germline, CDR1 is MNHEY and CDR2 is SVGAGI. J lost 5 bases, V lost 5 bases, and 5 bases had no gene match. The CDR3 consists of 13 residues. CDR3 sequence (DNA): TGTGCCAGCAGTCGCGCGGGAGAGGAGACCCAGTACTTC. It translates to CASSRAGEETQYF.

The table lists this clone with a count of one. The chain links TRBV28 to TRBJ1-5; tentative D call: TRBD1 (5 bases). V was clipped by 2 bases and J by 1 base, with 9 bases between them. The germline CDR1 and CDR2 sequences are MDHEN and SYDVKM. This CDR3 contains 15 residues. The CDR3 DNA reads TGTGCCAGCAGTTTACCTACAGGCAGCAATCAGCCCCAGCATTTT. Protein product: CASSLPTGSNQPQHF.

In its sample, this clone was seen once. The chain carries TRBV30 and TRBJ1-4, with D possibly being TRBD1 (5 bases). The germline V gene encodes CDR1 GTSNPN and CDR2 SVGIG (reference sequence). The CDR3 is 14 amino acids. V shed 4 bases and J shed 3 bases, with 12 bases lying between them. This CDR3 reads CAWTWGGSNEKLFF. The CDR3 nucleotides read TGTGCCTGGACCTGGGGGGGATCTAATGAAAAACTGTTTTTT.

V gene TRBV30 combines with J gene TRBJ2-2, with TRBD1 matching 8 bases. The germline V gene has CDR1 GTSNPN and CDR2 SVGIG (reference sequence). The V gene end was trimmed by 0 bases and the J gene end by 5 bases; junction bases not matched to a gene: 2. The CDR3 spans 14 residues. CDR3 bases: TGTGCCTGGAGTGTCACAGGGGGAACCGGGGAGCTGTTTTTT. Its translation is CAWSVTGGTGELFF.

This clone was found a few times. This chain links TRBV10-1 with TRBJ2-2; 7 nucleotides agree with TRBD1. Germline assignment: CDR1 WNHNN and CDR2 SYGVQD (reference sequence). J lost 6 bases, V lost 8 bases, and 6 bases had no gene match. The CDR3 sequence is 13 residues long. The CDR3 nucleotides are TGCGCCAGCGAGGGACAGACCCCCGGGGAGCTGTTTTTT. This translates into CASEGQTPGELFF.

This clone came up once. This chain connects TRBV29-1 to TRBJ1-2, with D possibly TRBD1 on 5 matching bases. Germline V gene sequence: CDR1 SQVTM, CDR2 ANQGSEA. Trimming removed 4 bases from V and 4 bases from J, with 13 bases in between. The CDR3 has 13 amino acids. As DNA, the CDR3 is TGCAGCGTTGTGGAAGGGAGGGGCTATGGCTACACCTTC. It encodes CSVVEGRGYGYTF.